This is a list of T cell receptor beta chains from one sample in a study of T cell repertoires in cytomegalovirus infection. TCRdb re-called the reads with MiXCR, one entry per CDR3 protein. This table has some 940,000 distinct CDR3 sequences, around 30% appearing once. No antigen is known for these receptors. The specimen comprised cultured CD8+ T cells from PBMCs, sampled from culture after CMV antigen stimulation. Every receptor here comes from a human donor in good health (CMV status not recorded). Some clones in this sample may be carry-over from other donors' samples. CDR3s include the opening cysteine and the closing phenylalanine or tryptophan. Each record gives: V gene, clone size, D gene, J gene, CDR3 protein, CDR3 DNA. The D gene is left open where the match is weak. Clone size is not always given. Where it is, it says once, few, many or a class for expanded clones.

v_call: TRBV20-1; clone_size: .; d_call: .; j_call: TRBJ2-1; cdr3_aa: CSARRRDEQFF; cdr3_nt: TGCAGTGCTAGACGCCGGGATGAGCAGTTCTTC
v_call: TRBV7-9; clone_size: .; d_call: TRBD1; j_call: TRBJ1-1; cdr3_aa: CASSLAVAGGRKNTEAFF; cdr3_nt: TGTGCCAGCAGCTTAGCGGTGGCAGGGGGCAGGAAGAACACTGAAGCTTTCTTT
v_call: TRBV7-2; clone_size: many; d_call: TRBD2; j_call: TRBJ2-3; cdr3_aa: CASSSKGLAGGSSTDTQYF; cdr3_nt: TGTGCCAGCAGCTCAAAAGGACTAGCGGGGGGCTCTAGCACAGATACGCAGTATTTT
v_call: TRBV29-1; clone_size: .; d_call: TRBD1; j_call: TRBJ2-5; cdr3_aa: CSVEDRNRDRERGETQYF; cdr3_nt: TGCAGCGTTGAAGATCGGAACCGGGACAGGGAGAGGGGTGAGACCCAGTACTTC
v_call: TRBV7-2; clone_size: .; d_call: TRBD1; j_call: TRBJ2-5; cdr3_aa: CASRWDSQQETQYF; cdr3_nt: TGTGCCAGCCGATGGGACAGCCAACAAGAGACCCAGTACTTC
v_call: TRBV11-2; clone_size: .; d_call: .; j_call: TRBJ1-2; cdr3_aa: CASTLNGLGYTF; cdr3_nt: TGTGCCAGCACCCTCAACGGGCTCGGCTACACCTTC
v_call: TRBV19; clone_size: .; d_call: .; j_call: TRBJ1-5; cdr3_aa: CASSLWDNSNQPQHF; cdr3_nt: TGTGCCAGTAGTCTCTGGGACAATAGCAATCAGCCCCAGCATTTT
v_call: TRBV7-2; clone_size: many; d_call: .; j_call: TRBJ1-2; cdr3_aa: CASSLGTRAALYGYTF; cdr3_nt: TGTGCCAGCAGCTTAGGGACCCGAGCGGCACTCTATGGCTACACCTTC
v_call: TRBV9; clone_size: many; d_call: TRBD1; j_call: TRBJ2-1; cdr3_aa: CASSPRQGYNEQFF; cdr3_nt: TGTGCCAGCAGCCCACGACAGGGGTACAATGAGCAGTTCTTC
v_call: TRBV27; clone_size: many; d_call: TRBD2; j_call: TRBJ2-5; cdr3_aa: CASSSPSGGQETQYF; cdr3_nt: TGTGCCAGCAGTTCCCCTAGCGGGGGTCAAGAGACCCAGTACTTC
v_call: TRBV4-1; clone_size: few; d_call: TRBD1; j_call: TRBJ2-3; cdr3_aa: CASSQMTGTSTDTQYF; cdr3_nt: TGCGCCAGCAGCCAAATGACAGGGACCAGCACAGATACGCAGTATTTT
v_call: TRBV7-6; clone_size: few; d_call: .; j_call: TRBJ2-5; cdr3_aa: CASSPSSDRETQYF; cdr3_nt: TGTGCCAGCAGCCCGAGCAGTGATAGAGAGACCCAGTACTTC
v_call: TRBV6-5; clone_size: .; d_call: .; j_call: TRBJ1-6; cdr3_aa: CASSYDSPNSPLHF; cdr3_nt: TGTGCCAGCAGTTACGACAGCCCAAATTCACCCCTCCACTTT
v_call: TRBV2; clone_size: .; d_call: TRBD1; j_call: TRBJ1-6; cdr3_aa: CASRGQGFSYNSPLHF; cdr3_nt: TGTGCCAGCAGGGGACAGGGGTTCTCCTATAATTCACCCCTCCACTTT
v_call: TRBV6-6; clone_size: .; d_call: TRBD1; j_call: TRBJ1-6; cdr3_aa: CASTDGTGVSYNSPLHF; cdr3_nt: TGTGCCAGCACCGACGGGACAGGGGTCTCCTATAATTCACCCCTCCACTTT
v_call: TRBV12-3/TRBV12-4; clone_size: .; d_call: .; j_call: TRBJ2-1; cdr3_aa: CATWRAGNEQFF; cdr3_nt: TGTGCCACCTGGAGAGCCGGCAATGAGCAGTTCTTC
v_call: TRBV27; clone_size: .; d_call: TRBD2; j_call: TRBJ2-5; cdr3_aa: CASSLEKWSGGAGETQYF; cdr3_nt: TGTGCCAGCAGTTTGGAGAAATGGAGCGGGGGGGCCGGAGAGACCCAGTACTTC
v_call: TRBV7-2; clone_size: .; d_call: .; j_call: TRBJ2-1; cdr3_aa: CASSLFKVNEQFF; cdr3_nt: TGTGCCAGCAGCTTATTCAAGGTTAATGAGCAGTTCTTC
v_call: TRBV7-6; clone_size: .; d_call: .; j_call: TRBJ2-2; cdr3_aa: CASRKGGSLHLNTGELFF; cdr3_nt: TGTGCCAGCAGAAAGGGGGGATCCCTCCACCTGAACACCGGGGAGCTGTTTTTT
v_call: TRBV6-5; clone_size: .; d_call: TRBD1; j_call: TRBJ2-3; cdr3_aa: CASKLRDRSTDTQYF; cdr3_nt: TGTGCCAGCAAACTCCGGGACAGGAGCACAGATACGCAGTATTTT
v_call: TRBV7-9; clone_size: few; d_call: .; j_call: TRBJ2-3; cdr3_aa: CASRPSEGTQYF; cdr3_nt: TGTGCCAGCCGACCCTCCGAAGGGACGCAGTATTTT
v_call: TRBV7-9; clone_size: .; d_call: .; j_call: TRBJ2-3; cdr3_aa: CARSDTQYF; cdr3_nt: TGTGCCCGGTCTGATACGCAGTATTTT
v_call: TRBV6-2/TRBV6-3; clone_size: .; d_call: TRBD2; j_call: TRBJ2-1; cdr3_aa: CASSPASGLGYNEQFF; cdr3_nt: TGTGCCAGCAGCCCGGCCTCGGGACTAGGCTACAATGAGCAGTTCTTC
v_call: TRBV7-9; clone_size: few; d_call: .; j_call: TRBJ2-7; cdr3_aa: CASSKVLSYEQYF; cdr3_nt: TGTGCCAGCAGCAAGGTCCTCTCCTACGAGCAGTACTTC
v_call: TRBV27; clone_size: few; d_call: .; j_call: TRBJ1-2; cdr3_aa: CASSKRGQSNYGYTF; cdr3_nt: TGTGCCAGCAGTAAACGAGGACAGTCAAACTATGGCTACACCTTC
v_call: TRBV9; clone_size: few; d_call: .; j_call: TRBJ2-5; cdr3_aa: CASSGLRETQYF; cdr3_nt: TGTGCCAGCAGCGGATTAAGGGAGACCCAGTACTTC
v_call: TRBV7-9; clone_size: few; d_call: TRBD2; j_call: TRBJ2-3; cdr3_aa: CASSFRLAGADPSTDTQYF; cdr3_nt: TGTGCCAGCAGCTTCCGACTAGCGGGGGCGGACCCTAGCACAGATACGCAGTATTTT
v_call: TRBV19; clone_size: few; d_call: .; j_call: TRBJ1-1; cdr3_aa: CAVRGEGTEAFF; cdr3_nt: TGTGCCGTCCGGGGGGAAGGAACTGAAGCTTTCTTT
v_call: TRBV2; clone_size: .; d_call: TRBD2; j_call: TRBJ2-5; cdr3_aa: CASERGRETQYF; cdr3_nt: TGTGCCAGCGAGCGGGGGCGAGAGACCCAGTACTTC
v_call: TRBV12-3/TRBV12-4; clone_size: .; d_call: .; j_call: TRBJ2-7; cdr3_aa: CASSLSGAHEQYF; cdr3_nt: TGTGCCAGCAGCCTCTCCGGGGCCCACGAGCAGTACTTC
v_call: TRBV6-6; clone_size: .; d_call: .; j_call: TRBJ1-5; cdr3_aa: CASKVTEAVSNQPQHF; cdr3_nt: TGTGCCAGCAAAGTTACAGAGGCAGTTAGCAATCAGCCCCAGCATTTT
v_call: TRBV19; clone_size: .; d_call: .; j_call: TRBJ1-6; cdr3_aa: CASSTRIGSPLHF; cdr3_nt: TGTGCCAGTAGTACAAGGATTGGTTCACCCCTCCACTTT
v_call: TRBV4-1; clone_size: .; d_call: .; j_call: TRBJ1-5; cdr3_aa: CASSRSGDGNQPQHF; cdr3_nt: TGCGCCAGCAGCCGGTCAGGGGATGGCAATCAGCCCCAGCATTTT
v_call: TRBV27; clone_size: many; d_call: .; j_call: TRBJ2-5; cdr3_aa: CASTLDGTQYF; cdr3_nt: TGTGCCAGCACCCTAGATGGGACCCAGTACTTC
v_call: TRBV5-6; clone_size: once; d_call: .; j_call: TRBJ1-5; cdr3_aa: CVSSRGAVQPQHF; cdr3_nt: TGTGTCAGCAGCAGGGGCGCGGTTCAGCCCCAGCATTTT
v_call: TRBV28; clone_size: few; d_call: TRBD2; j_call: TRBJ2-3; cdr3_aa: CASTGGTSSTDTQYF; cdr3_nt: TGTGCCAGCACGGGGGGGACCTCTAGCACAGATACGCAGTATTTT
v_call: TRBV2; clone_size: .; d_call: TRBD1; j_call: TRBJ2-1; cdr3_aa: CASSVWTGSDEQFF; cdr3_nt: TGTGCCAGCAGTGTTTGGACAGGGTCGGATGAGCAGTTCTTC
v_call: TRBV7-2; clone_size: many; d_call: .; j_call: TRBJ1-1; cdr3_aa: CASSLEIVWGVDTEAFF; cdr3_nt: TGTGCCAGCAGCTTAGAAATTGTTTGGGGGGTAGACACTGAAGCTTTCTTT
v_call: TRBV27; clone_size: .; d_call: .; j_call: TRBJ1-1; cdr3_aa: CASSSQGFQAFF; cdr3_nt: TGTGCCAGCAGTTCCCAGGGGTTTCAAGCTTTCTTT
v_call: TRBV18; clone_size: once; d_call: TRBD1; j_call: TRBJ2-7; cdr3_aa: CASSPGTGGLEQYF; cdr3_nt: TGTGCCAGCTCACCTGGGACAGGGGGCCTCGAGCAGTACTTC
v_call: TRBV6-8; clone_size: few; d_call: .; j_call: TRBJ1-2; cdr3_aa: CASSYGPGLSGQRFNYGYTF; cdr3_nt: TGTGCCAGCAGTTACGGGCCGGGGTTGTCAGGACAGCGATTTAACTATGGCTACACCTTC
v_call: TRBV10-3; clone_size: .; d_call: TRBD1; j_call: TRBJ1-3; cdr3_aa: CAIRTGGLSGNTIYF; cdr3_nt: TGTGCCATTCGGACAGGGGGCCTCTCTGGAAACACCATATATTTT
v_call: TRBV7-8; clone_size: many; d_call: .; j_call: TRBJ1-3; cdr3_aa: CASSLVAISGNTIYF; cdr3_nt: TGTGCCAGCAGCTTAGTGGCTATCTCTGGAAACACCATATATTTT
v_call: TRBV6-1; clone_size: few; d_call: .; j_call: TRBJ1-2; cdr3_aa: CASSDRRTVHGYTF; cdr3_nt: TGTGCCAGCAGTGATCGGCGTACCGTCCATGGCTACACCTTC
v_call: TRBV6-2/TRBV6-3; clone_size: .; d_call: .; j_call: TRBJ2-4; cdr3_aa: CASSFSFVAKNIQYF; cdr3_nt: TGTGCCAGCAGTTTCAGTTTTGTGGCCAAAAACATTCAGTACTTC
v_call: TRBV20-1; clone_size: few; d_call: TRBD2; j_call: TRBJ2-1; cdr3_aa: CSARTSGGDDEQFF; cdr3_nt: TGCAGTGCTCGCACTAGCGGGGGGGATGATGAGCAGTTCTTC
v_call: TRBV6-6; clone_size: few; d_call: .; j_call: TRBJ1-2; cdr3_aa: CASSDPGLAGYTF; cdr3_nt: TGTGCCAGCAGCGACCCGGGACTGGCGGGCTACACCTTT
v_call: TRBV19; clone_size: few; d_call: .; j_call: TRBJ1-5; cdr3_aa: CASSNREDSNQPQHF; cdr3_nt: TGTGCCAGTAGTAACCGCGAGGATAGCAATCAGCCCCAGCATTTT
v_call: TRBV4-2; clone_size: many; d_call: .; j_call: TRBJ2-3; cdr3_aa: CASSQERTATDTQYF; cdr3_nt: TGTGCCAGCAGCCAAGAGAGGACAGCCACAGATACGCAGTATTTT
v_call: TRBV24-1; clone_size: .; d_call: .; j_call: TRBJ1-5; cdr3_aa: CATSDPWYDNQPQHF; cdr3_nt: TGTGCCACCAGTGATCCTTGGTATGACAATCAGCCCCAGCATTTT
v_call: TRBV6-2/TRBV6-3; clone_size: once; d_call: .; j_call: TRBJ2-7; cdr3_aa: CASSYALRGSGTYEQYF; cdr3_nt: TGTGCCAGCAGTTACGCCCTTAGGGGGAGCGGGACCTACGAGCAGTACTTC
v_call: TRBV7-9; clone_size: many; d_call: .; j_call: TRBJ2-1; cdr3_aa: CASSTGNPLYNEQFF; cdr3_nt: TGTGCCAGCAGTACAGGGAACCCTCTTTACAATGAGCAGTTCTTC
v_call: TRBV2; clone_size: .; d_call: TRBD1; j_call: TRBJ2-1; cdr3_aa: CASGPTGRRGNEQFF; cdr3_nt: TGTGCCAGCGGACCGACAGGGCGGAGAGGCAATGAGCAGTTCTTC